This TCR beta chain was identified in a study of post-analysis software for immune sequencing data. Study at large: Relapsing-remitting, secondary progressive and progressive-relapsing multiple sclerosis courses were included. Study observations and caveats: Same-batch preparations were strongly co-clustered by F measure. In patients, five or six TRBV segments were more frequent than in controls, with TRBV5-6, TRBV5-1 and TRBV20-1 among them. People with multiple sclerosis had a significantly lower normalized Chao1 diversity than controls did.

The TCR beta cDNA libraries contained unique molecular identifiers. Each batch of about 0.85 to 10 million T cells produced some 500,000 cDNA molecules. TCRdb re-called the PCR reads through MiXCR, storing one row per CDR3 protein. The data show about 770,000 distinct CDR3 sequences, with 35% to 55% seen just once and roughly 5% held by the top ten. CDR3 length: 16 amino acids. Germline V gene sequence: CDR1 MDHEN, CDR2 SYDVKM. The ends lost 4 bases at V and 4 bases at J; junction bases unmatched: 12. To note about this clonotype: Its target is not known.

The TCR sequence derives from a girl between 10 and 17 years old with multiple sclerosis. V is TRBV28 and J is TRBJ2-7, with 8 positions matching TRBD2. The sample comprised blood. The CDR3, as DNA: TGTGCCAGCAGTTCAGCGGGAGATCGGGTCGGATACGAGCAGTACTTC. Its translation is CASSSAGDRVGYEQYF.